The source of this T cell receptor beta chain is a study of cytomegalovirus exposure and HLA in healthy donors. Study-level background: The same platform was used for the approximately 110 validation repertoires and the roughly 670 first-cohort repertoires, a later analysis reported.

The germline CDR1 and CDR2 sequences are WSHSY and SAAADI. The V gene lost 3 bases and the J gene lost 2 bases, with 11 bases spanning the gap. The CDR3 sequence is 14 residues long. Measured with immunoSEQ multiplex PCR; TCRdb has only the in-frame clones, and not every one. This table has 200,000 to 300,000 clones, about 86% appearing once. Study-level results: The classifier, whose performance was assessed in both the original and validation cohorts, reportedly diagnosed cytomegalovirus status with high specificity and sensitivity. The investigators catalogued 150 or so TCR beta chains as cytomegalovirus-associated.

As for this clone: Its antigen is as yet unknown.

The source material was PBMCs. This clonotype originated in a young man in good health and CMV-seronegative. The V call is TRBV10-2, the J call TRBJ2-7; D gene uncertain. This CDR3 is CASSDPGATYEQYF. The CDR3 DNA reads TGCGCCAGCAGTGATCCGGGTGCGACCTACGAGCAGTACTTC.